This passage covers 12 T cell receptor beta chains from one sample sequenced in a study of molecular identifiers for immune sequencing clone quantification. TCRdb re-called the PCR reads with MiXCR, one entry per CDR3 protein. The profile shows about 8,400 distinct CDR3 sequences, approximately 35% of them singletons. Sequencing input: naive CD8+ T cells from blood, with Jurkat cell RNA spiked in. The sample's subset: FACS-sorted CD8+CD4-CCR7+CD45RA+ naive T cells. These receptors were collected from a human donor in good health. Some libraries in this study had Jurkat cell RNA spiked in.

J is TRBJ2-7 and V is TRBV5-5, with D maybe TRBD2 (6 bases). The ends were cut back, 1 base at V and 4 bases at J, with 18 bases in the middle. Germline lookup yields CDR1 SGHKS and CDR2 YYEKEE (reference sequence). This CDR3 spans 16 amino acids. In DNA, the CDR3 is TGTGCCAGCAGCTTGCTGACTAGTGGCGCGGTTTACGAGCAGTACTTC. It specifies CASSLLTSGAVYEQYF.

This clonotype was seen only a few times. Since the CDR3 does not end with the conserved phenylalanine or tryptophan, this likely comes from a read error. The chain uses TRBV9 and TRBJ2-3; D is undetermined. The CDR3 covers 13 residues. Germline lookup yields CDR1 SGDLS and CDR2 YYNGEE. Trimming cost V 4 bases and J 2 bases, with 8 bases left between them. Here the CDR3 reads CASSPRFTDTQYY. For the CDR3, the DNA is TGTGCCAGCAGCCCACGGTTCACAGATACGCAGTATTAT.

By frequency in the sample, this clonotype is medium-sized. V usage is TRBV7-9 and J usage is TRBJ2-7; 7 positions agree with TRBD2. Germline loops: CDR1 SEHNR, CDR2 FQNEAQ (reference sequence). Unmatched junction bases numbered 18, after V lost 7 bases and J lost 3 bases. This CDR3 comprises 17 residues. The CDR3 nucleotides read TGTGCCAGCACCGGTTCCGCGGTGAGCGGGGAAAACTACGAGCAGTACTTC. Amino acid sequence: CASTGSAVSGENYEQYF.

This clonotype was seen only a few times. The CDR3 is CASSPTSGANTGELFF. The CDR3 region has the DNA TGTGCCAGCAGCCCGACTAGCGGAGCGAACACCGGGGAGCTGTTTTTT. This sequence joins TRBV7-9 and TRBJ2-2; 9 bases match TRBD2. CDR1 SEHNR and CDR2 FQNEAQ come from the germline V gene (reference sequence). V gave up 5 bases and J gave up 0 bases; unmatched junction bases: 4. This CDR3 region has 16 residues.

Worth noting for this clonotype: The junction departs from the called germline gene at one end, perhaps through a read error. This chain uses TRBV7-9 with TRBJ2-7, with 8 nucleotides matching TRBD1. This CDR3 contains 13 residues. Germline V CDR1 and CDR2: SEHNR, FQNEAQ (reference sequence). CDR3 in amino acids: CASSFPTGVEQSF. CDR3 bases: TGTGCCAGCAGCTTTCCGACAGGGGTCGAGCAGTCCTTC.

In regard to this clonotype: Because the CDR3 is missing its conserved closing phenylalanine or tryptophan, this is likely a read error. The V and J genes are TRBV12-3 or TRBV12-4 and TRBJ2-3; TRBD2 agrees at 8 bases. The junction had 6 bases not matched to a gene; V was cut back by 5 bases and J by 2 bases. The CDR3 runs to 15 residues. The CDR3, as DNA: TGTGCCAGCAGTCCCGGGACTAGAGACACAGATACGCAGTATTCT. Protein: CASSPGTRDTDTQYS.

The sample holds a few counts of this clonotype. This CDR3 is CASSQPTGDTQYF. The CDR3 DNA sequence: TGCGCCAGCAGCCAACCGACTGGTGATACGCAGTATTTT. V gene TRBV4-1 combines with J gene TRBJ2-3; D unclear. Trimming removed 2 bases from V and 6 bases from J, with 9 bases in between. Germline V gene sequence: CDR1 MGHRA, CDR2 YSYEKL. The length of the CDR3 is 13 residues.

This sequence joins TRBV13 and TRBJ2-5; the D gene is possibly TRBD2 (6 bases). CDR3 length: 14 amino acids. V lost 5 bases and J 5 bases, leaving 15 bases between the germline ends. CDR1 is PRHDT, CDR2 FYEKMQ, per germline (reference sequence). For the CDR3, the DNA is TGTGCCAGCAGCAGAGGGACTGGGAAGGAGACCCAGTACTTC. Protein product: CASSRGTGKETQYF.

This clonotype occurred a few times. The chain carries TRBV12-3 or TRBV12-4 and TRBJ1-5; no firm D call. The germline V and J ends were trimmed by 5 bases and 3 bases, with 11 bases remaining between them. This CDR3 contains 14 residues. The CDR3 spells CASSQVSPNQPQHF. The CDR3 DNA reads TGTGCCAGCAGTCAGGTCAGTCCCAATCAGCCCCAGCATTTT.

This clonotype was observed a handful of times. The rearrangement uses TRBV9 and TRBJ2-2; TRBD1 is a possible D gene (5 bases). The CDR3 length is 15 residues. Trimming took off 3 bases at V and 5 bases at J, with 14 bases between the two ends. From germline, CDR1 is SGDLS and CDR2 YYNGEE. CDR3 nucleotides: TGTGCCAGCAGCGCCACTACTCAGGGTACCGGGGAGCTGTTTTTT. Translating gives CASSATTQGTGELFF.

This clonotype was detected a few times. This sequence joins TRBV19 and TRBJ2-3; possibly TRBD2 for D (6 bases). The CDR3 has 17 amino acids. Germline V gives CDR1 LNHDA, CDR2 SQIVND (reference sequence). Trimming stripped 5 bases from V and 2 bases from J, with 20 bases between. CDR3 in amino acids: CASSDETGTPFTDTQYF. As DNA, the CDR3 is TGTGCCAGTAGTGACGAAACCGGGACTCCATTCACAGATACGCAGTATTTT. Full variable domain (remainder filled in from reference TRBV19 and TRBJ2-3): DGGITQSPKYLFRKEGQNVTLSCEQNLNHDAMYWYRQDPGQGLRLIYYSQIVNDFQKGDIAEGYSVSREKKESFPLTVTSAQKNPTAFYLCASSDETGTPFTDTQYFGPGTRLTVL.

This clonotype has a handful of counts. The chain joins TRBV6-5 to TRBJ1-2; D is unresolved. Trimming shortened V by 0 bases and J by 8 bases, and 13 bases separated the two germline ends. Germline CDR1 MNHEY, CDR2 SVGAGI. The CDR3 consists of 14 residues. The CDR3 sequence: CASSYSPGGNGYTF. As DNA, the CDR3 is TGTGCCAGCAGTTACTCCCCCGGAGGGAACGGCTACACCTTC.